This T cell receptor beta chain comes out of a study of T cells in Graves' hyperthyroidism and ophthalmopathy. At the level of the study: Peripheral blood sampling occurred at initial diagnosis, before any treatment.

The CDR3 extends over 14 amino acids. Germline V gene data show CDR1 as SEHNR and CDR2 as FQNEAQ (reference sequence). The V and J ends lost 4 bases and 5 bases respectively, with 14 bases between them. RNA transcripts were the template for amplifying TCR beta CDR3 regions. During a first-round RT-PCR of the TCR CDR3, the HTBI primer set was used. TCRdb reprocessed the multiplex PCR reads via MiXCR and lists one record per CDR3 protein. The table shows hundreds of thousands of distinct CDR3 sequences, with around 38% occurring only once. The definition of stable Graves' hyperthyroidism was no ophthalmopathy progression within 18 months. Subjects aged 18 to 65 presented with newly diagnosed hyperthyroidism of less than 2 months' duration.

The clonotype comes from a man aged 18 to 30 with Graves' hyperthyroidism. What was sequenced was blood. The V call is TRBV7-9, the J call TRBJ2-5, with D perhaps TRBD2 (5 bases). The CDR3 nucleotides read TGTGCCAGCAGCTCTAGCTGGGCAGACGAGACCCAGTACTTC. This sequence encodes CASSSSWADETQYF. Supplemented by reference TRBV7-9 and TRBJ2-5, the full variable domain reads DTGVSQNPRHKITKRGQNVTFRCDPISEHNRLYWYRQTLGQGPEFLTYFQNEAQLEKSRLLSDRFSAERPKGSFSTLEIQRTEQGDSAMYLCASSSSWADETQYFGPGTRLLVL.